The TCR beta chain under discussion was sequenced for a study of T cell clonotyping in hematopoietic cell transplantation. Trimming removed 1 base from V and 7 bases from J, with 7 bases in between. CDR1 and CDR2 (germline): SGHTA, FQGNSA. The CDR3 consists of 12 residues. Profiling relied on immunoSEQ multiplex PCR, and the TCRdb table lists in-frame clones only, not all of them. Found here are roughly 24,000 clones, around 80% of them singletons; the top ten hold roughly 24%. This clone came up once. Antigen: not known. The study, taken as a whole, reports: Graft donor and pretransplant recipient Inverse Simpson Index values predicted broader posttransplant TCR diversity. After transplant, recipient diversity fell while pathologically expanded clonotypes grew through day 180. Without cell sorting, CD4 versus CD8 contributions remain unresolved.

Time point noted: recipient sample about 28 days before transplant, after cytoreduction. The gene calls are TRBV7-2 and TRBJ1-1; D unresolved. The sequencing used peripheral blood mononuclear cells, collected before stem cell transplant. This sequence was found in a woman aged 55-69 years with acute myeloid leukemia. Some clones in this sample may be carry-over from other donors' samples. CDR3 DNA sequence: TGTGCCAGCAGCTTAGGGTTTAATGAAGCTTTCTTT. Translating gives CASSLGFNEAFF.